Listed here is a single TCR beta chain. Its antigen is undetermined. This entry comes from a study of Graves' ophthalmopathy and Graves' hyperthyroidism. The overall study: Peripheral blood was gathered at the point of initial diagnosis, before any treatment started.

V was clipped by 5 bases and J by 1 base, with 11 bases between them. In germline, CDR1 is LGHDT, CDR2 YNNKEL (reference sequence). There are 14 residues in the CDR3. Study-wide findings and caveats: Ophthalmopathy could be told apart from stable hyperthyroidism by a 13-signature model (around 88% sensitivity, around 81% specificity).

Pregnant or lactating patients and those with other autoimmune diseases or uncontrolled infections were excluded. RNA transcripts were the template, and TCR beta CDR3 regions were amplified from them. The library came from an HTBI-primed first-round RT-PCR and a second-round multiplex PCR. TCRdb processed the multiplex PCR reads anew with MiXCR; each CDR3 protein has one entry. Of a few hundred thousand distinct CDR3 sequences in the sample, 17% were seen once. The chain carries TRBV3-1 and TRBJ2-5, with D unresolved. The clonotype originates from an adult woman with stable Graves' hyperthyroidism. Input material: peripheral blood. CDR3: CASSGRGSQETQYF. The CDR3, as DNA: TGTGCCAGCAGCGGACGCGGCAGCCAAGAGACCCAGTACTTC.